The 11 T cell receptor beta chains below all came from one sample that was sequenced in a study of cytomegalovirus exposure and HLA in healthy donors. PCR amplification relied on 60 Vbeta primers (plus 13 Jbeta primers). Clones were read by immunoSEQ multiplex PCR, and TCRdb kept only the in-frame ones, dropping some. The sample lists 95,000 to 100,000 clones; about 80% were seen once. Sample: PBMCs. These receptors were collected from a man aged 35 to 55 in good health and CMV-seronegative.

This chain joins TRBV28 and TRBJ1-2; TRBD1 agrees at 7 bases. The germline V gene encodes CDR1 MDHEN and CDR2 SYDVKM. V was clipped by 5 bases and J by 8 bases; unmatched bases: 11. The CDR3 spans 14 residues. The CDR3 reads CASSPTGQWVGYTF. For the CDR3, the DNA is TGTGCCAGCAGTCCGACGGGACAGTGGGTAGGCTACACCTTC.

This clone was found a few times. The chain links TRBV6-5 to TRBJ2-5; 11 nucleotides agree with TRBD2. Germline V lookup: CDR1 MNHEY, CDR2 SVGAGI. After removal of 6 bases from V and 2 bases from J, the junction contained 2 bases not matched to a gene. CDR3 length equals 14 residues. The CDR3 DNA sequence: TGTGCCAGCAGCCTAGCGGGGGGTCAAGAGACCCAGTACTTC. This codes for CASSLAGGQETQYF.

The chain is built from TRBV7-6 and TRBJ2-7; 9 nucleotides match TRBD1. The CDR3 runs 15 residues. Unmatched junction bases numbered 7, after V lost 6 bases and J lost 1 base. Germline-derived CDR1 and CDR2 are SGHVS and FNYEAQ. This CDR3 reads CASSRTGTGSYEQYF. In DNA form, the CDR3 reads TGTGCCAGCAGTCGAACCGGGACAGGGTCCTACGAGCAGTACTTC.

V is TRBV27 and J is TRBJ2-3; a possible D gene is TRBD2 (5 bases). The CDR3 totals 18 residues. V was pared by 6 bases and J by 6 bases, with 28 bases between. Germline V gene lookup returns CDR1 MNHEY and CDR2 SMNVEV (reference sequence). Here the CDR3 reads CASREFFKASTSADTQYF. Here the CDR3 DNA reads TGTGCCAGCAGAGAGTTCTTTAAGGCTAGCACCTCAGCGGATACGCAGTATTTT.

The chain has TRBV19 and TRBJ2-1; D is perhaps TRBD1 (5 bases). Trimming left V 4 bases short and J 4 bases short, with 17 bases between. The germline V gene has CDR1 LNHDA and CDR2 SQIVND (reference sequence). The length of the CDR3 is 16 residues. CDR3 DNA sequence: TGTGCCAGTAGTACTGCTACGACGACAGATTACAATGAGCAGTTCTTC. This translates into CASSTATTTDYNEQFF.

V is TRBV6-5 and J is TRBJ2-7; D unresolved. CDR1 is MNHEY, CDR2 SVGAGI, per germline. The CDR3 length is 13 residues. V dropped 6 bases and J dropped 8 bases, with 17 bases sitting between them. CDR3 sequence: CASSPQTGVQQYF. In nucleotides, the CDR3 is TGTGCCAGCAGCCCCCAAACTGGAGTCCAGCAGTACTTC.

This clone was seen only a few times. This chain joins TRBV18 and TRBJ1-1; D remains ambiguous. This CDR3 is built from 17 residues. Germline-derived CDR1 and CDR2 are KGHSH and LQKENI. Between the trimmed V and J ends, which lost 5 bases and 0 bases, there was a span of 19 bases. Here the CDR3 DNA reads TGTGCCAGCTCAAGTAGCACAGTCAGGAGGATGAACACTGAAGCTTTCTTT. It specifies CASSSSTVRRMNTEAFF.

The chain joins TRBV5-1 to TRBJ1-1; 7 bases line up with TRBD1. V shed 4 bases and J 4 bases; nucleotides not matched to a gene: 10. CDR1 is SGHRS, CDR2 YFSETQ, per germline. The CDR3 covers 15 residues. The CDR3 nucleotides are TGCGCCAGCAGCCTGACAGGGAGCGGCCCCACTGAAGCTTTCTTT. Protein: CASSLTGSGPTEAFF.

CDR3 loop: CASSMGGDYGYTF. DNA of the CDR3: TGTGCCAGTAGTATGGGAGGCGACTATGGCTACACCTTC. The rearrangement joins TRBV19 to TRBJ1-2, with D unclear. V dropped 3 bases and J dropped 3 bases, with 8 bases sitting between them. CDR1 is LNHDA, CDR2 SQIVND, per germline (reference sequence). The CDR3 consists of 13 residues.

The V call is TRBV27, the J call TRBJ2-1; 7 positions match TRBD2. This CDR3 comprises 14 residues. J was trimmed by 5 bases and V by 7 bases; bases with no gene match: 8. CDR1 MNHEY and CDR2 SMNVEV come from the germline V gene (reference sequence). Written as DNA, the CDR3 is TGTGCCAGCACGCGGGGCGGGAGCCACAATGAGCAGTTCTTC. As protein: CASTRGGSHNEQFF.

This sequence joins TRBV4-1 and TRBJ2-7; D ambiguous. This CDR3 region has 13 residues. The ends were cut back, 1 base at V and 7 bases at J, with 11 bases in the middle. Germline CDR1 reads MGHRA; CDR2 reads YSYEKL. DNA for the CDR3: TGCGCCAGCAGCCAAGTGCCCGACAAGGAGCAGTACTTC. Translating gives CASSQVPDKEQYF.